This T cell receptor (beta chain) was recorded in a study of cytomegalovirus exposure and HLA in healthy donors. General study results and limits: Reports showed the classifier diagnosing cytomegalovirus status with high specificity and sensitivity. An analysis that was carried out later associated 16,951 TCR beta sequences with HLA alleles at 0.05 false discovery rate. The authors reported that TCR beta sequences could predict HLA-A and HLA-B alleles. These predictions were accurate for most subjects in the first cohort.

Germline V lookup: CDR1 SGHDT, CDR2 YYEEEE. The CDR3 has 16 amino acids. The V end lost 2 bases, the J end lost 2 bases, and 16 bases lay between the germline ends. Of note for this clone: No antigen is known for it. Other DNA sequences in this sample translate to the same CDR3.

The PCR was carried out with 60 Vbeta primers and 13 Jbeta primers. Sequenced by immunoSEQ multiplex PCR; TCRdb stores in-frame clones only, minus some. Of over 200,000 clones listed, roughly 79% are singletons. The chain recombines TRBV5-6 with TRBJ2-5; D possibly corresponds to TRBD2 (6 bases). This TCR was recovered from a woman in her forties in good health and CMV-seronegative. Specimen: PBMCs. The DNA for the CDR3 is TGTGCCAGCAGCTTTGAGGTACTGGGGGGACAAGAGACCCAGTACTTC. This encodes CASSFEVLGGQETQYF.